The entry below gives a single T cell receptor (beta chain) sequence along with its context. As yet, its antigen is unknown. A much larger clone lies one base from this, so it may be a read error. Germline-derived CDR1 and CDR2 are SGHKS and YYEKEE (reference sequence). The CDR3 loop spans 14 amino acids. The sample originates from a study of early T cells in non-severe SARS-CoV-2 infection. Individual cDNA molecules each received unique molecular identifiers attached to them. TCRdb ran MiXCR on the 5' RACE reads and lists one entry per CDR3 protein. The data show fewer than 40,000 distinct CDR3 sequences, with around 6.6% seen just once and around 2.5% held by the top ten. Study-wide findings and caveats: Anti-spike CD8 specificities were favored by VDJdb matching, whose results missed private and CD4 specificities.

Specimen: whole blood. The TCR was taken from an adult who was a healthcare worker with PCR-confirmed SARS-CoV-2 infection or an uninfected control (not recorded which). The V and J genes are TRBV5-5 and TRBJ1-1, with 7 bases matching TRBD1. DNA of the CDR3: TGTGTCAGCAGACCGGACAGGTCGAACACTGAAGCTTTCTTT. It translates to CVSRPDRSNTEAFF. Using reference TRBV5-5 and TRBJ1-1 for the parts outside the CDR3, the full variable domain is DAGVTQSPTHLIKTRGQQVTLRCSPISGHKSVSWYQQVLGQGPQFIFQYYEKEERGRGNFPDRFSARQFPNYSSELNVNALLLGDSALYLCVSRPDRSNTEAFFGQGTRLTVV.